This T cell receptor (beta chain) was identified in a study of tumor-infiltrating lymphocytes in primary liver carcinoma (dated by TCRdb to the late 2010s). Turning to the overall study: Of the five patients (three men and two women, aged 30 to 69 years), four had hepatocellular carcinoma and one had combined HCC and intrahepatic cholangiocarcinoma. Samples yielded roughly 3.5 to 8 million productive TCRbeta reads; read depth did not differ significantly between tissue types. TCRbeta repertoire sequencing, expression microarrays and whole-exome sequencing were combined in the study across five regions of each liver tumor, with adjacent normal tissue and blood also included. The five patients had tumors of stage T1-T3 N0M0, with maximum diameters ranging from about 4.2 to 10 cm. Repertoires from technical replicates were highly reproducible, with mean shared-clone rates roughly 0.89 and correlation coefficients above 0.95. A total of 35 specimens from 5 patients went through TCRbeta repertoire sequencing, namely 25 tumor regions, 5 adjacent noncancerous liver tissues and 5 peripheral blood samples. To link TCRbeta repertoire diversity with the local molecular phenotype, the approximately 25 tumor region samples were profiled using Agilent mRNA microarrays.

What the work shows at the level of the full study, not this receptor alone: Just about 7.5-24% of top clones turned up in all five regions of a tumor, which suggests spatial heterogeneity among tumor-infiltrating T cells. Bulk unsorted samples precluded comparing CD4+ and CD8+ T cell repertoires. A significantly larger repertoire fraction was made up by the top 250 clones in tumors than in blood (p = 0.039). Because sequencing covered only the TCR beta chain and unpaired alpha chains were not captured, true repertoire diversity is likely underestimated. Repertoire overlap was found to be higher between tumor regions (mean roughly 36%) than between tumor-adjacent (approximately 17%) or tumor-blood (about 14%) pairs, consistent with antigen-driven expansion. Only 4 or 5 patients were included in the study, and the authors note that the findings should be validated in a larger study.

Total RNA and DNA were co-extracted without cell sorting from about 19-30 mg of bulk tissue using the AllPrep DNA/RNA mini kit. Surgical resection was performed in China between 2015 and 2016 on about five patients with histopathologically diagnosed primary liver carcinoma. At the time of sampling, the patients were treatment-naive and had chronic HBV infection. Each tumor was sampled at five spatially separated regions: the tumor centre plus the superior, inferior, left-lateral and right-lateral poles. According to histology, viable tumor cells made up more than 80% of every tumor sample. Each fresh piece of tumor and adjacent tissue was cut in two, with one half stored in RNAlater at -80 degrees C and the other half sent for histology. The germline V gene yields MNHNS for CDR1 and SASEGT for CDR2. Including both end residues, the CDR3 is 17 amino acids long. Of the read, only the CDR3 DNA is kept; its 51 bases are in frame from base 1.

Concerning this clonotype: Which antigen it targets is not known. This is likely a read error, given that the CDR3 carries no conserved phenylalanine or tryptophan at its end.

Using a constant-region primer and ProtoScript II reverse transcriptase, TCRbeta-specific cDNA was reverse-transcribed from 450 to 650 ng total RNA. Construction of the TCRbeta libraries relied on three nested rounds of multiplex PCR, following a slightly modified ARM-PCR procedure. Each of the first two PCR rounds ran for approximately 9 cycles using multiplex TRBV1-TRBV30 forward primers together with a Cbeta reverse primer. A final 25-cycle PCR with Deep VentR polymerase added sample barcodes and Illumina adapters. Before sequencing, amplicons of 200-500 bp were gel-purified using a QIAquick gel extraction kit. TCRbeta amplicons were sequenced on an Illumina HiSeq 2500 with 250-bp paired-end reads. Processing in the source paper ran as follows. To recover full CDR3 sequences, reads were quality-trimmed using Trimmomatic v0.33 and paired reads were then merged using FLASH v1.2.11. V, D and J germline segments were assigned to the rearranged TCRbeta sequences using MiGEC v1.2.1b. Clonotype statistics and Shannon-Wiener diversity indices were computed with VDJtools v1.0.0. Except for diversity analysis, only each sample's 250 most abundant clonotypes were used in subsequent analyses to reduce sampling bias. TCRdb's own reprocessing of the public reads used fastp at Q25 and MiXCR and kept productive beta chains. Records with the same CDR3 protein are collapsed into one entry carrying the most frequent genes and DNA. The V and J calls come from TCRdb's annotation, not from the publication. The sample has 40,000 to 60,000 distinct CDR3 sequences on record, around three quarters of them singletons. 20% to 30% of the sample goes to the ten largest clones.

The source of this sequence is a man aged 40-49 years with primary liver carcinoma and hepatitis B virus infection. The sample was liver tumor tissue from sampling region 3. The cell subset or site label, as the study defines it: tumor region T3, left-lateral pole. This chain joins TRBV6-1 to TRBJ1-2, with an unclear D gene assignment. The nucleotide sequence is given as TGTGCCAACAGTGTACGACCGTTCGGGGTGGCGAACTATGGCTACACCTTA. Translation gives CANSVRPFGVANYGYTL.